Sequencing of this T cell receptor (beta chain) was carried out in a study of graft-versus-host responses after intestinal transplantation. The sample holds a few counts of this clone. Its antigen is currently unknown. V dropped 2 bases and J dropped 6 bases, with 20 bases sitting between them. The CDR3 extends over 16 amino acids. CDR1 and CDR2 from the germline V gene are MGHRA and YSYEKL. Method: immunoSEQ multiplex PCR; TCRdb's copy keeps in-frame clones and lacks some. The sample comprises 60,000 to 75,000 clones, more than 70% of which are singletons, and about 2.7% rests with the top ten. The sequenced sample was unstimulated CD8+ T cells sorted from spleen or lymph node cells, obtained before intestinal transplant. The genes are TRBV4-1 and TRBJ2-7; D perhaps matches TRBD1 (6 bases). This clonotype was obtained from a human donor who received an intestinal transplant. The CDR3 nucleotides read TGCGCCAGCAGCCAAACACCAGGGGAGACCATGGGCGAGCAGTACTTC. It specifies CASSQTPGETMGEQYF.